What follows is one T cell receptor beta chain and its context. Its antigen remains unknown. The data were obtained in a study of CD8+CD57+ T cells in acquired aplastic anemia. Overall study: Isolated CD4+ and CD8+ cells, once sorted, yielded DNA averaging roughly 3.2 ug. Regarding the study as a whole: Controls and patients did not differ significantly in CD8+ Simpson's diversity.

V shed 10 bases and J shed 2 bases, with 18 bases lying between them. The germline CDR1 and CDR2 sequences are LNHDA and SQIVND (reference sequence). The length of the CDR3 is 14 residues. TCR beta VDJ and CDR3 were profiled, and genomic DNA was the template. MiXCR, applied by TCRdb to the reads, yields one record per CDR3 protein. The sample includes fewer than 200,000 distinct CDR3 sequences, 50% to 75% of them seen just once. The sample comprised sorted CD4+, CD8+, or CD8+CD57+ T cells (not recorded which) from PBMCs. V is TRBV19 and J is TRBJ2-7, with D perhaps given as TRBD1 or TRBD2 (5 bases each). The TCR sequence derives from a human donor in good health. As DNA, the CDR3 is TGTGCCACCAGCCAACGGGACGGAGCCTACGAGCAGTACTTC. Its protein is CATSQRDGAYEQYF.